The text below deals with one T cell receptor beta chain. Its antigen is not yet known. No much larger clone is present one base from it, and per-base qualities are unavailable. To prepare the library, RT-PCR was applied. Sequencing used an Illumina HiSeq 2500. TCRdb reprocessed the public reads (quality trimming at Q25 with fastp, clone calling with MiXCR) and kept in-frame beta chains. CDR3 protein sequences are deduplicated, and each keeps its most common genes and DNA. The sample data list 700,000 to 800,000 distinct CDR3 sequences, and around a sixth of these were observed just once. In total, the top ten clones hold 11% of the sample. The data derive from a study of response to subunit inactivated influenza vaccine (dated by TCRdb to 2017 to 2018). Regarding the study in general: Deep quantitative profiling of the T cell receptor repertoire was used in the study to follow responses to a trivalent subunit inactivated influenza vaccine. Broad study findings and their caveats: The authors proposed that each seasonal influenza vaccination may bring in only a limited number of new T cells.

The CDR3 runs 14 amino acids, cysteine and phenylalanine included. Solely the CDR3 DNA is kept, with 42 bases framed from the first base. V loses 5 bases of germline sequence and J loses 4 bases, and the interval between the two ends is 12 bases. From the germline V gene, CDR1 is ENHRY and CDR2 is SYGVKD. This TCR derives from a middle-aged man who received an inactivated influenza vaccine. Donor details come from another sample of the same person, matched by shared clones. The sequence joins TRBV10-3 to TRBJ2-1; no D gene is confidently identified. Source: PBMCs from blood, taken around 5 days after vaccination. This receptor has the CDR3 CAISSGVRYNEQFF. The DNA sequence reads TGTGCCATCAGTTCAGGTGTGCGATACAATGAGCAGTTCTTC.